A single sample is the source of the 2 T cell receptor beta chains below, sequenced in a study of T cells in women clearing cervical HPV infection. The protocol was immunoSEQ multiplex PCR, while the TCRdb copy is restricted to in-frame clones and leaves out a portion. This table lists 30,000 to 35,000 clones. The sample was blood buffy coat. The receptors come from a woman between 18 and 75 years old with a cervical HPV16 infection that either progressed to CIN3+ or cleared (not recorded which).

On this clone itself: The CDR3 end lies 3 residues beyond the end of the read and is filled in from the germline J gene. This chain uses TRBV14 with TRBJ1-6; D remains ambiguous. This CDR3 has 15 amino acids. Trimming took 0 bases from V and 4 from J, leaving 7 bases between them. Germline loops: CDR1 SGHDN, CDR2 FVKESK. The CDR3 sequence is CASSQEVGYNSPLHF. CDR3 DNA (partial): TGTGCCAGCAGCCAAGAGGTCGGGTATAATTCACCC.

In regard to this clone: From the germline J gene comes the end of the CDR3, since the read stops 3 residues before it. The chain employs TRBV2 and TRBJ1-6; no reliable D call. This CDR3 region has 14 residues. Trimming took 3 bases from V and 10 from J, leaving 13 bases between them. CDR1 and CDR2 from the germline V gene are SNHLY and FYNNEI. The sequenced CDR3 bases are TGTGCCAGCAGTGATGGCCCTTCCTGGTCACCC. Translation gives CASSDGPSWSP. The entire CDR3 protein reads CASSDGPSWSPLHF. The full variable domain, rest sourced from reference TRBV2 and TRBJ1-6, is EPEVTQTPSHQVTQMGQEVILRCVPISNHLYFYWYRQILGQKVEFLVSFYNNEISEKSEIFDDQFSVERPDGSNFTLKIRSTKLEDSAMYFCASSDGPSWSPLHFGNGTRLTVT.